This TCR beta chain came from a study of blood T cell repertoires in COVID-19. The overall study: There were acute and convalescent COVID-19 samples, and they came from the United States, Italy and Spain. In each case, the material was cDNA or gDNA derived from T cells, B-cell-depleted T cells, or PBMCs.

The ends were cut back, 8 bases at V and 6 bases at J, with 17 bases in the middle. The germline gives CDR1 KGHSH, CDR2 LQKENI. There are 14 residues in the CDR3. Original data processing: By means of reference gene primer amplification, nucleated cell counts were estimated. Sequenced by immunoSEQ multiplex PCR; TCRdb stores in-frame clones only, minus some. The DNA was the basis for D and trimming; V, J and clone size are from that table. The sample lists roughly 70,000 clones; about four fifths were seen once. This sequence was found in a woman aged 55 to 70 with acute or convalescent COVID-19. This rearrangement joins TRBV18 to TRBJ2-4, with a possible D match to TRBD2 (7 bases). Sequencing was done on a sample of peripheral blood. CDR3 bases: TGTGCCAGCAGCCGTGCGGGGGCTACAAACATTCAGTACTTC. Amino acid sequence: CASSRAGATNIQYF. Using reference TRBV18 and TRBJ2-4 for the parts outside the CDR3, the full variable domain is NAGVMQNPRHLVRRRGQEARLRCSPMKGHSHVYWYRQLPEEGLKFMVYLQKENIIDESGMPKERFSAEFPKEGPSILRIQQVVRGDSAAYFCASSRAGATNIQYFGAGTRLSVL.